This T cell receptor beta chain emerged from a study of human T cells and chemical hapten exposure. This clonotype appeared a few times. The CDR3 extends over 15 amino acids. CDR1 is SGDLS, CDR2 YYNGEE, per germline. V was cut by 4 bases and J by 0 bases, with 11 bases left in between. In the library, unique molecular identifiers were attached to individual cDNA molecules. TCRdb re-analysed the RACE reads in MiXCR, keeping a single row per CDR3 protein. Of fewer than 200,000 distinct CDR3 sequences detected, around 30% appear once; the ten largest clones hold around 2.3%. Regarding time point: patch test 3, about 24 weeks after DPC sensitization. Sample treatment: therapeutic diphenylcyclopropenone sensitization with weekly scalp DPC.

The material sequenced was whole blood, taken in connection with sensitization to the hapten diphenylcyclopropenone (DPC). This receptor was identified in a young woman with alopecia areata. Some clones in this sample may be carry-over from other donors' samples. This chain joins TRBV9 and TRBJ2-1; D is unclear. The CDR3 region is CASSSDPVSYNEQFF. CDR3 nucleotide sequence: TGTGCCAGCAGCTCAGACCCCGTCTCCTACAATGAGCAGTTCTTC.